Included here is one TCR beta chain sequence, with context. Its binding antigen is unknown. No per-base quality is available; no much larger clone lies one base away. These data originate in a study of blood T cell repertoires in COVID-19 (dated by TCRdb to 2020 to 2022). Study-wide context: Samples covering the acute and convalescent phases of COVID-19 were provided by collaborators in the United States, Italy and Spain. The repertoires were made available in a free public database intended to serve as a resource for research on the immune response to SARS-CoV-2. Sample metadata almost always included a de-identified subject ID, COVID-19 status, age in years and sex. Deeply sampled blood TCRbeta repertoires from subjects exposed to, actively infected with, or recovered from COVID-19 were included in the dataset. The prospective study material was composed of cDNA or gDNA derived from T cells, B-cell-depleted T cells, or PBMCs. The samples were drawn from two sources: the first 160 participants of the ongoing ImmuneRACE study, and fewer than 1,500 subjects contributed by 6 global collaborators. Where available, HLA class I and class II types were taken from metadata supplied by the sample provider and were not determined by assay-based typing.

The study at large found these results: The amount of clinical and demographic metadata varied by source and participant and was provided uncurated.

The immunoSEQ Assay, a bias-controlled multiplex PCR, was used to amplify TCRbeta CDR3 regions from genomic DNA. The original pipeline was this. The number of nucleated cells in each sample was estimated by amplification of reference gene primers within the assay. To quantify the absolute abundance of each unique TCRbeta CDR3 rearrangement, sequence reads were collapsed and filtered. For each sample, productive Simpson clonality was calculated by taking the square root of Simpson's diversity index across productive rearrangements. TCRdb retrieved this table from immuneACCESS and kept in-frame rearrangements only. Not all clones are present; in checked studies, unresolved V genes account for under half, and no reason is known for the remainder. The D gene and trimming were derived from the DNA, and the V and J assignments and clone size from that table. Present in this sample are some 150,000 clones, 85% to 90% of which were seen just once. The top ten hold 2% to 2.5% of the sample.

CDR1 and CDR2, looked up from the germline V gene (reference sequence), are SEHNR and FQNEAQ. The CDR3 starts with the cysteine, ends with the phenylalanine, and has 15 residues. The entry retains the CDR3 DNA only, 45 bases that are in frame from base 1. V trim: 1 base; J trim: 3 bases; unmatched bases: 1. Each collaborating institution followed its own protocols to collect whole blood in K2EDTA tubes. For TCRbeta analysis, collaborators shipped samples in one of three forms: frozen whole blood, isolated PBMCs, or DNA extracted from either of those sample types. The sample comprised peripheral blood. This receptor was taken from a middle-aged man with active COVID-19. The rearranged segments are TRBV7-9 and TRBJ2-3, with 10 middle bases fitting TRBD2. The DNA sequence is as follows: TGTGCCAGCAGCTTAGGTAGCGGGGGGACAGATACGCAGTATTTT. The encoded protein is CASSLGSGGTDTQYF.